This TCR beta chain was recorded in a study of T cell changes during pregnancy in multiple sclerosis. Repertoires were generated with immunoSEQ multiplex PCR, while TCRdb's copy carries only in-frame clones and drops some. Here the sample spans approximately 110,000 clones, approximately 93% being singletons. V shed 5 bases and J 6 bases; nucleotides not matched to a gene: 9. The CDR3 is made up of 15 amino acids. Germline CDR1 reads MGHDK; CDR2 reads SYGVNS. This receptor was taken from a female donor with multiple sclerosis, enrolled in a pregnancy study. The chain is built from TRBV25-1 and TRBJ2-1, with TRBD1 identical over 8 bases. This specimen was peripheral blood, taken after pregnancy. The CDR3 reads CASSWSGGRINEQFF. The CDR3 DNA is TGTGCCAGCAGTTGGTCAGGGGGCCGGATCAATGAGCAGTTCTTC.